The 12 T cell receptor beta chains below were found in one sample sequenced in a study of cytomegalovirus exposure and HLA in healthy donors. 60 Vbeta and 13 Jbeta primers were used in PCR. Sequencing was performed with immunoSEQ multiplex PCR; in TCRdb, only in-frame clones are kept and a portion is missing. The sample lists roughly 200,000 clones, around 80% occurring once. The sample consisted of PBMCs. The receptor source for this set is a woman aged 55-70 years in good health and CMV-seropositive.

This clone has a handful of counts. V usage is TRBV2 and J usage is TRBJ1-1, with D maybe TRBD1 (6 bases). CDR1 is SNHLY, CDR2 FYNNEI, per germline. V lost 10 bases, J lost 1 base, and 19 bases lay in between. The CDR3 runs 15 residues. CDR3 sequence reads: CANTRTGTTNTEAFF. DNA for the CDR3: TGTGCCAACACTAGAACCGGGACAACGAACACTGAAGCTTTCTTT.

The V gene is TRBV7-2, the J gene TRBJ2-5, with D possibly matching TRBD1 (5 bases). This CDR3 comprises 14 residues. Between the trimmed V and J ends, which lost 5 bases and 5 bases, there was a span of 15 bases. CDR1 SGHTA and CDR2 FQGNSA come from the germline V gene. CDR3 DNA sequence: TGTGCCAGCAGCGATTTTGCGGCAGGGGAGACCCAGTACTTC. Amino acid sequence: CASSDFAAGETQYF.

The rearrangement uses TRBV19 and TRBJ1-2; D is undetermined. With 1 base removed from V and 1 base from J, the gap between germline ends came to 7 bases. Germline-derived CDR1 and CDR2 are LNHDA and SQIVND (reference sequence). The CDR3 consists of 14 residues. In nucleotides, the CDR3 is TGTGCCAGTAGTATAGGTTGGAGTAACTATGGCTACACCTTC. It is translated as CASSIGWSNYGYTF.

V and J are TRBV10-3 and TRBJ2-3; TRBD2 aligns across 14 bases. The V segment lost 2 bases and the J segment 0 bases; nucleotides outside the gene matches: 10. There are 20 residues in the CDR3. Germline CDR1 reads ENHRY; CDR2 reads SYGVKD. CDR3 sequence (DNA): TGTGCCATCAGTGAGAAGAGACGGACTAGCGGGGGGACTAGCACAGATACGCAGTATTTT. This sequence encodes CAISEKRRTSGGTSTDTQYF.

The V and J genes are TRBV7-2 and TRBJ2-7, with 10 bases fitting TRBD2. Germline V gives CDR1 SGHTA, CDR2 FQGNSA. After removal of 1 base from V and 0 bases from J, the junction contained 9 bases not matched to a gene. There are 18 residues in the CDR3. The DNA of the CDR3 is TGTGCCAGCAGCTTAGTTAGCGGGGGGTCCTTTAGCTCCTACGAGCAGTACTTC. Encoded protein: CASSLVSGGSFSSYEQYF.

DNA of the CDR3: TGTGCCAGCAGACCCGGGACTGTGAGTGGCTACACCTTC. It is translated as CASRPGTVSGYTF. The chain links TRBV28 to TRBJ1-2; tentatively, D is TRBD1 (5 bases). V dropped 6 bases and J dropped 7 bases, with 15 bases sitting between them. This CDR3 comprises 13 residues. Germline values: CDR1 MDHEN, CDR2 SYDVKM.

The gene calls are TRBV7-2 and TRBJ2-1, with 11 positions matching TRBD2. Unmatched junction bases numbered 10, after V lost 2 bases and J lost 10 bases. Per the germline V gene, CDR1 is SGHTA and CDR2 is FQGNSA. This CDR3 comprises 16 residues. The CDR3 DNA is TGTGCCAGCAGCTTAAGTCTGTTAGCGGGGGGGCGAGAGCAGTTCTTC. Translating it yields CASSLSLLAGGREQFF. The full variable domain, with the rest looked up from reference TRBV7-2 and TRBJ2-1, is GAGVSQSPSNKVTEKGKDVELRCDPISGHTALYWYRQSLGQGLEFLIYFQGNSAPDKSGLPSDRFSAERTGGSVSTLTIQRTQQEDSAVYLCASSLSLLAGGREQFFGPGTRLTVL.

V usage is TRBV2 and J usage is TRBJ1-5; D remains unclear. The germline V gene has CDR1 SNHLY and CDR2 FYNNEI. Trimming cost V 2 bases and J 6 bases, with 5 bases left between them. The CDR3 has 12 amino acids. Here the CDR3 reads CASSERGQPQHF. As DNA, the CDR3 is TGTGCCAGCAGTGAACGGGGTCAGCCCCAGCATTTT.

This clone was observed a handful of times. This chain uses TRBV23-1 with TRBJ1-1; 11 positions agree with TRBD1. TRBV23-1 is designated an ORF whose function remains uncertain. V gave up 7 bases and J gave up 4 bases; unmatched junction bases: 14. This CDR3 comprises 17 residues. For the CDR3, the DNA is TGCGCCAGCACCATTCGGGGGACAGGGGGGTTAAGCACTGAAGCTTTCTTT. It codes for CASTIRGTGGLSTEAFF.

The chain combines TRBV28 with TRBJ1-5; 12 nucleotides align to TRBD1. Germline V gene data show CDR1 as MDHEN and CDR2 as SYDVKM. The CDR3 runs 15 residues. After removal of 3 bases from V and 6 bases from J, the junction contained 3 bases not matched to a gene. CDR3: CASSLGQGASQPQHF. The CDR3 nucleotides read TGTGCCAGCAGTTTGGGACAGGGGGCGAGTCAGCCCCAGCATTTT.

About this clone itself: One junction end does not reproduce the germline sequence, and a read error may be involved. This rearrangement joins TRBV14 to TRBJ2-5, with 7 bases identical to TRBD2. Germline V gene data show CDR1 as SGHDN and CDR2 as FVKESK. The CDR3 totals 15 residues. CDR3 in amino acids: CASSQLAGVVEAQYF. CDR3 in DNA: TGTGCCAGCAGCCAGTTGGCGGGAGTGGTAGAGGCCCAGTACTTC.

This chain uses TRBV28 with TRBJ1-3; a weak D match, TRBD1 (5 bases). V gave up 5 bases and J gave up 2 bases, with 16 bases separating them. Germline-derived CDR1 and CDR2 are MDHEN and SYDVKM. The length of the CDR3 is 16 residues. The CDR3 nucleotides read TGTGCCAGCAGTCCGACAGTTCATTACCCTGGAAACACCATATATTTT. The encoded protein is CASSPTVHYPGNTIYF.